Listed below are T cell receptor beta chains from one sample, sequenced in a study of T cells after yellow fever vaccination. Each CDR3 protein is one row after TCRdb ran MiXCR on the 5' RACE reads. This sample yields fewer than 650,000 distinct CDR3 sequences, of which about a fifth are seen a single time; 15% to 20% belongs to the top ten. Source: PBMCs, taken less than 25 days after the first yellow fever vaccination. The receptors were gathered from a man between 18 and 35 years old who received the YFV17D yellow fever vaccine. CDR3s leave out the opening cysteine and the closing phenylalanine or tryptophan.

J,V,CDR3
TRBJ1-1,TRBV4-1,ASSLQGVLNTEAF
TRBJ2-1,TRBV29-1,SVPRDISSYNEQF
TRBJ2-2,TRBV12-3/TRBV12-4,ASNTQGGTGELF
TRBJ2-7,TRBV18,ASSPSDGGWGEQY
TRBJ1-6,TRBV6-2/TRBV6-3,ASSRGQGTYNSPLH
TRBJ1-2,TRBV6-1,ASSTQGVGNGYT
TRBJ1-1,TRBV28,ASSSPGQENTEAF
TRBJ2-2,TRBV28,ATGRSTTGELF
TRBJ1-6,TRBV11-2,ASSLEGPSSYNSPLH
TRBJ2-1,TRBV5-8,ASNPTGGKDEQF
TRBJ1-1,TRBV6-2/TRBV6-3,ASTHHGSLNTEAF
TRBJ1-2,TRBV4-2,ASSTEILAIYGYT
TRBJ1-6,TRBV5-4,ASSLDNSPLH
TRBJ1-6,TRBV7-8,ASSSWTRDNSPLH
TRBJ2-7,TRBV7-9,ASSRDREVD
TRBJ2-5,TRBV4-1,ASSQDLGFETQY
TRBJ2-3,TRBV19,ASSSLDGDTQY
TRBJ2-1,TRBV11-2,ASSSGTSGLWGGLEQF
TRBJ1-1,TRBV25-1,ASSEYGQEGEAF
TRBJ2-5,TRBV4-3,ASSQDGGDQETQY
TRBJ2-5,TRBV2,ASRETRGTQY
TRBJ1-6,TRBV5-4,ASSLTGALLSPLH
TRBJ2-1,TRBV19,ASSTGTSGGAREQF
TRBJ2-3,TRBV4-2,ASSRGFGSDTQY
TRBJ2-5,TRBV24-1,ATSDFTGGQETQY
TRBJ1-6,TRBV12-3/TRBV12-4,ASSLGQGTSPLH
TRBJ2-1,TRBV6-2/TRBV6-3,ASSYYLYNEQF
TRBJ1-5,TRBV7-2,ASSLRGGREQPQH
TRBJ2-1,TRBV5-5,ASSLETGNEQF
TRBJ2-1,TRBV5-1,ASSGGTGGNEQF
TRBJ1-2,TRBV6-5,ASSYSLDRGYGYT
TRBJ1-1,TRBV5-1,ASSLFSTQQAF
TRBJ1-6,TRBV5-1,ASSLDRGRDSPLH
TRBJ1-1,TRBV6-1,ASSAPDRVLGAF
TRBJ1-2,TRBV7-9,ASSQSGAYT
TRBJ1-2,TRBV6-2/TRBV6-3,ASTDRRSYGYT